The clone carrying this T cell receptor beta chain was recorded many times. Its specificity is not known. The CDR3 has 19 residues. V gave up 4 bases and J gave up 2 bases, with 22 bases separating them. Germline values: CDR1 SGHRS, CDR2 YFSETQ. The data originate from a study of CD8+CD57+ T cells in acquired aplastic anemia. Study information: CD4+ and CD8+ cells, once sorted, gave DNA averaging approximately 3.4 ug.

Study-wide results and caveats: Levels of CD8+ Simpson's diversity were not significantly distinct in patients versus controls. Patients and controls turned out to have more than 25 CD8+ CDR3 sequences in common.

TCR beta VDJ and CDR3 were profiled, and genomic DNA was the template. From the reads, TCRdb called clonotypes with MiXCR, one entry per CDR3 protein. The repertoire holds some 180,000 distinct CDR3 sequences, with 35% to 50% as singletons. The sequence was collected from a human donor in good health. The chain recombines TRBV5-1 with TRBJ1-6; a weak D match, TRBD1 (5 bases). The material sequenced was sorted CD4+, CD8+, or CD8+CD57+ T cells (not recorded which) from PBMCs. CDR3 amino acids: CASSRRGESGGAYNSPLHF. The CDR3 DNA is TGCGCCAGCAGCCGTCGCGGTGAAAGCGGGGGAGCCTATAATTCACCCCTCCACTTT.